This T cell receptor beta chain was observed in a study of T cell repertoires in cytomegalovirus infection. Overall study: Both CMV infection and a matching HLA type were indicated by public TCR beta signatures. Study-wide points: Dominant in the ex vivo response were TCR beta clonotypes restricted by HLA-C and specific for CMV.

This clonotype was observed at least ten times. What it binds is unknown. TCRdb ran MiXCR on the reads and lists one entry per CDR3 protein. This sample carries 300,000 or so distinct CDR3 sequences, roughly 25% of them seen once, and the ten largest clones take roughly 13%. Material for sequencing was PBMCs. The source of this sequence is a human donor in good health (CMV status not recorded). Some clones in this sample may be carry-over from other donors' samples.

Here the CDR3 reads CASSLVLEGTQYF. Here the CDR3 DNA reads TGTGCCAGCAGCTTAGTCCTTGAGGGTACGCAGTATTTT. V usage is TRBV7-2 and J usage is TRBJ2-3; D might be TRBD2 (5 bases). V lost 1 base, J lost 8 bases, and 10 bases lay in between. The germline gives CDR1 SGHTA, CDR2 FQGNSA. This CDR3 spans 13 amino acids.